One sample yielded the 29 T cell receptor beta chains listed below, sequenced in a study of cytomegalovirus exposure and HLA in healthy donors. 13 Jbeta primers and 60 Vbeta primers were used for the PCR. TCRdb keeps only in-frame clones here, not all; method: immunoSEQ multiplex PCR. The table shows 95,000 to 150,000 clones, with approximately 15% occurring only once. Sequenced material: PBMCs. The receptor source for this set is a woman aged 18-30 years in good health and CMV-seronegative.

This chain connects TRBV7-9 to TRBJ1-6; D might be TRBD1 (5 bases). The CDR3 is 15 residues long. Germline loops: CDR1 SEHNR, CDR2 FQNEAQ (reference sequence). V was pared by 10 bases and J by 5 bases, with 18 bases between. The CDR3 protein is CATQGGGYDNSPLHF. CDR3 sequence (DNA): TGTGCCACCCAGGGAGGTGGTTACGATAATTCACCCCTCCACTTT.

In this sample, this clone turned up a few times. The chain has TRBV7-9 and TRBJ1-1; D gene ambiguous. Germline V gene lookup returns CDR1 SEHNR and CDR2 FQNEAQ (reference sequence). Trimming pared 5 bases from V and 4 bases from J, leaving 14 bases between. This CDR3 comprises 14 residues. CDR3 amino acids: CASSLPGEVTEAFF. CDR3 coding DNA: TGTGCCAGCAGCCTCCCCGGGGAGGTCACTGAAGCTTTCTTT. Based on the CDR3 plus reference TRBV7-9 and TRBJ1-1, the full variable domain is DTGVSQNPRHKITKRGQNVTFRCDPISEHNRLYWYRQTLGQGPEFLTYFQNEAQLEKSRLLSDRFSAERPKGSFSTLEIQRTEQGDSAMYLCASSLPGEVTEAFFGQGTRLTVV.

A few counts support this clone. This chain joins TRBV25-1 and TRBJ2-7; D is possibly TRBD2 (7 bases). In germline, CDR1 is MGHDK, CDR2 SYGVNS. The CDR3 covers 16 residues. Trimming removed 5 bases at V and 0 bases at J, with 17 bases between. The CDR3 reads CASSQRGGPYSYEQYF. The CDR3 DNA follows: TGTGCCAGCAGTCAAAGGGGGGGCCCTTACTCCTACGAGCAGTACTTC.

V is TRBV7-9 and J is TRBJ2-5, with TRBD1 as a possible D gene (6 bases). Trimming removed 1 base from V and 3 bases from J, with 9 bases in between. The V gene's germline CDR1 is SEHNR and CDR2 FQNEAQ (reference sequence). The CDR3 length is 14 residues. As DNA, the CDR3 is TGTGCCAGCAGCTTAGGTCAGGGGAAAGAGACCCAGTACTTC. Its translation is CASSLGQGKETQYF. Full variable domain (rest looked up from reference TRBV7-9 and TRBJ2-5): DTGVSQNPRHKITKRGQNVTFRCDPISEHNRLYWYRQTLGQGPEFLTYFQNEAQLEKSRLLSDRFSAERPKGSFSTLEIQRTEQGDSAMYLCASSLGQGKETQYFGPGTRLLVL.

The DNA for the CDR3 is TGTGCCAGCCCTCCGGACACCCTCCCCTTC. Protein: CASPPDTLPF. The chain links TRBV21-1 to TRBJ1-2; the table's D call of TRBD1 was not tested on the DNA. TRBV21-1 is given as a pseudogene. This CDR3 comprises 10 residues.

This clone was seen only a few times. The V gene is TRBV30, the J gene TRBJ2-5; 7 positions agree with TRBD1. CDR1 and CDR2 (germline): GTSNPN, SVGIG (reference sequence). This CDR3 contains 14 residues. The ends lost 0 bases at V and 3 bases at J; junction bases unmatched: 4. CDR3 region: CAWSVRGGEETQYF. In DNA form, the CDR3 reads TGTGCCTGGAGTGTTAGAGGGGGCGAAGAGACCCAGTACTTC.

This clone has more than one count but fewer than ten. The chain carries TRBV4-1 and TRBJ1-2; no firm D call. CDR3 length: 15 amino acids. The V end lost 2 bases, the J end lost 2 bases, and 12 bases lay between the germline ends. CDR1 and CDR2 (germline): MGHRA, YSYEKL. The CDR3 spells CASSQTRLTNYGYTF. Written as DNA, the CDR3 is TGCGCCAGCAGCCAAACTAGGCTGACGAACTATGGCTACACCTTC.

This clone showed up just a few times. The CDR3 region has the DNA TGTGCCAGCACAGGGGGCAGGATCACTGAAGCTTTCTTT. It codes for CASTGGRITEAFF. The V call is TRBV7-9, the J call TRBJ1-1; 8 bases match TRBD1. This CDR3 has 13 amino acids. J gave up 4 bases and V 7 bases, and 5 bases lay outside the gene matches. The germline V gene has CDR1 SEHNR and CDR2 FQNEAQ (reference sequence).

As DNA, the CDR3 is TGTGCCTGGACCCCCTTGTCATCTAGCGCGGATACGCAGTATTTT. Its translation: CAWTPLSSSADTQYF. The chain couples TRBV30 to TRBJ2-3, with D possibly being TRBD2 (6 bases). The CDR3 consists of 15 residues. Between the trimmed V and J ends, which lost 4 bases and 6 bases, there was a span of 20 bases. The germline V gene has CDR1 GTSNPN and CDR2 SVGIG (reference sequence).

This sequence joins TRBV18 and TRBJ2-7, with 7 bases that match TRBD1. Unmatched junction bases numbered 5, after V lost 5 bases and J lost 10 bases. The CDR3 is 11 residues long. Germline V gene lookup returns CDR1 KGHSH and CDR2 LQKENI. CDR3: CASSNTGEQYF. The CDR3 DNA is TGTGCCAGCTCAAATACAGGGGAACAGTACTTC.

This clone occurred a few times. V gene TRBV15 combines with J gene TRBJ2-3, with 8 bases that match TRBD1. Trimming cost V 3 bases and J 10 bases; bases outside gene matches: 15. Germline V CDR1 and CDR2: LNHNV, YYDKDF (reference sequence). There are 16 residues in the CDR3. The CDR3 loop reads CATSSLGTGKGEAQYF. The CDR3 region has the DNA TGTGCCACCAGCAGTTTAGGGACAGGAAAAGGGGAGGCGCAGTATTTT.

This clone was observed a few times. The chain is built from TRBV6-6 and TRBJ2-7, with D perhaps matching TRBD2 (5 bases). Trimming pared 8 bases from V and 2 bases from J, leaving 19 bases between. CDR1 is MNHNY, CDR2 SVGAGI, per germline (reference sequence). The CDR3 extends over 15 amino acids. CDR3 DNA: TGTGCCAGCGAAACCCGGGATATCTCTCCCTACGAGCAGTACTTC. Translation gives CASETRDISPYEQYF.

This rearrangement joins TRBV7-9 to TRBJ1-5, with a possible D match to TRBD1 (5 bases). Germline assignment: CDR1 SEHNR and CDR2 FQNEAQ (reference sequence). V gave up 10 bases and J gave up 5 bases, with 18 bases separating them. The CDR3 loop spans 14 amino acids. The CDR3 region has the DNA TGTGCCACCTCACGGGGGACCAGCGATCAGCCCCAGCATTTT. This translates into CATSRGTSDQPQHF.

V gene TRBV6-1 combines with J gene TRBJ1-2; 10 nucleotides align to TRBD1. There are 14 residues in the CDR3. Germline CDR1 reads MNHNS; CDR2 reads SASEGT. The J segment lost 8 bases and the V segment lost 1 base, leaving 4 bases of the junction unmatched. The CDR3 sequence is CASSEGGTGDGYTF. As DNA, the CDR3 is TGTGCCAGCAGTGAAGGAGGGACAGGGGACGGCTACACCTTC.

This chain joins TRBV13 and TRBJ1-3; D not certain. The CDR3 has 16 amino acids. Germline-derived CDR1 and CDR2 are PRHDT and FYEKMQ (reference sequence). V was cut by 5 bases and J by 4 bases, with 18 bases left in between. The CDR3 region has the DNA TGTGCCAGCAGCGTTCGGCGTACAGCGGGCGGAAACACCATATATTTT. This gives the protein CASSVRRTAGGNTIYF.

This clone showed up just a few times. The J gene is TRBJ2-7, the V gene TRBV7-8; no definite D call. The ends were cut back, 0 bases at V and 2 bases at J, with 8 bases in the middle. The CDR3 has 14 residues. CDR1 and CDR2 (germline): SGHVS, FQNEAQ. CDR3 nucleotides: TGTGCCAGCAGCTTAGCTGGCCGAACCTACGAGCAGTACTTC. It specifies CASSLAGRTYEQYF. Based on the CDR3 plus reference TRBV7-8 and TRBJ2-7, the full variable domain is GAGVSQSPRYKVAKRGQDVALRCDPISGHVSLFWYQQALGQGPEFLTYFQNEAQLDKSGLPSDRFFAERPEGSVSTLKIQRTQQEDSAVYLCASSLAGRTYEQYFGPGTRLTVT.

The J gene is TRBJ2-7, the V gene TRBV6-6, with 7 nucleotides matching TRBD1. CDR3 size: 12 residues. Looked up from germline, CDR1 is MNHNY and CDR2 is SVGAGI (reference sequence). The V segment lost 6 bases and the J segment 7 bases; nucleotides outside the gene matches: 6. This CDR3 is CASSRDRVEQYF. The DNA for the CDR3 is TGTGCCAGCAGCCGAGACAGGGTTGAGCAGTACTTC.

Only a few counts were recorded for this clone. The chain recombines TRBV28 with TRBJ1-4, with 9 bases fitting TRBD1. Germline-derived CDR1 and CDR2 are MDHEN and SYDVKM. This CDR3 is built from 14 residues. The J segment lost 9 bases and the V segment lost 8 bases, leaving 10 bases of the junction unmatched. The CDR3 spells CASAKTGGPQKLFF. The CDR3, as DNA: TGTGCCAGCGCAAAGACAGGGGGTCCCCAAAAACTGTTTTTT.

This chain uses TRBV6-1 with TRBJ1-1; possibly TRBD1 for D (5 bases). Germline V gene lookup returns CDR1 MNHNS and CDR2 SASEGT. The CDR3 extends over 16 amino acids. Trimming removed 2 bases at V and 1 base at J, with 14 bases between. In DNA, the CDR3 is TGTGCCAGCAGTGAAAATCCAGGGTGGCAGAACACTGAAGCTTTCTTT. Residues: CASSENPGWQNTEAFF.

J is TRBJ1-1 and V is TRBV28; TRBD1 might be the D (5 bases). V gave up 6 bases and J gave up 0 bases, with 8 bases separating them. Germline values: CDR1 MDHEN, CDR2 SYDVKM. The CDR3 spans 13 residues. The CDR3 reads CASRTRVNTEAFF. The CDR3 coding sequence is TGTGCCAGCAGGACCAGGGTGAACACTGAAGCTTTCTTT.

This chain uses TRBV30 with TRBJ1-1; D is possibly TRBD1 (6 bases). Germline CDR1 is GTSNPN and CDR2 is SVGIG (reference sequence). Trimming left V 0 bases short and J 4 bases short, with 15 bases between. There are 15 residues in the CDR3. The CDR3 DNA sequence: TGTGCCTGGAGTGTAAGCCCCGGGGGGGCCACTGAAGCTTTCTTT. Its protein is CAWSVSPGGATEAFF. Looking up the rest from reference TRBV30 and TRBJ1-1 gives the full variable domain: SQTIHQWPATLVQPVGSPLSLECTVEGTSNPNLYWYRQAAGRGLQLLFYSVGIGQISSEVPQNLSASRPQDRQFILSSKKLLLSDSGFYLCAWSVSPGGATEAFFGQGTRLTVV.

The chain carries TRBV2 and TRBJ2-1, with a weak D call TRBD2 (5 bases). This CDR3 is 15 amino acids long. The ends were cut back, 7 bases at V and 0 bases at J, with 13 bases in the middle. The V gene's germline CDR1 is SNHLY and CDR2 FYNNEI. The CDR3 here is CASMVRTSSYNEQFF. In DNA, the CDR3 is TGTGCCAGCATGGTCCGTACTAGCTCCTACAATGAGCAGTTCTTC.

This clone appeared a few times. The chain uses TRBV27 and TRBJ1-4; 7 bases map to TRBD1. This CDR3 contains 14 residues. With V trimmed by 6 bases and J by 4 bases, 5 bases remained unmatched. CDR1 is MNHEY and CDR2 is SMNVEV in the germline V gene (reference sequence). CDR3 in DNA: TGTGCCAGCAGCTCCGGGACAGTTAATGAAAAACTGTTTTTT. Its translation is CASSSGTVNEKLFF.

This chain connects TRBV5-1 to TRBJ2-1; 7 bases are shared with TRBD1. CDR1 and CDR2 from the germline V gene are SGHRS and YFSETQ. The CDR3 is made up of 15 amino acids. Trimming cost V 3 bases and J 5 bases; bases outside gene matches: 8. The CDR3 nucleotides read TGCGCCAGCAGCTACCAACGAACAGGGGACAATGAGCAGTTCTTC. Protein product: CASSYQRTGDNEQFF. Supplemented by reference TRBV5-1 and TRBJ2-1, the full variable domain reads KAGVTQTPRYLIKTRGQQVTLSCSPISGHRSVSWYQQTPGQGLQFLFEYFSETQRNKGNFPGRFSGRQFSNSRSEMNVSTLELGDSALYLCASSYQRTGDNEQFFGPGTRLTVL.

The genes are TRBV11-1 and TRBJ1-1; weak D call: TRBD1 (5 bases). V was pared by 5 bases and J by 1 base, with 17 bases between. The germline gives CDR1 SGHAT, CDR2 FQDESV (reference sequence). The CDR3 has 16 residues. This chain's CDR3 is CASSPPSMGPNTEAFF. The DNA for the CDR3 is TGTGCCAGCAGCCCGCCCTCCATGGGGCCGAACACTGAAGCTTTCTTT.

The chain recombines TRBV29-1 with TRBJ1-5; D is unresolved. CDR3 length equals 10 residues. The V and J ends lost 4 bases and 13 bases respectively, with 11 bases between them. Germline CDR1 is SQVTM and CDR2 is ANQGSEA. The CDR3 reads CSVGLEQQHF. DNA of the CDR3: TGCAGCGTTGGGCTGGAACAGCAGCATTTT.

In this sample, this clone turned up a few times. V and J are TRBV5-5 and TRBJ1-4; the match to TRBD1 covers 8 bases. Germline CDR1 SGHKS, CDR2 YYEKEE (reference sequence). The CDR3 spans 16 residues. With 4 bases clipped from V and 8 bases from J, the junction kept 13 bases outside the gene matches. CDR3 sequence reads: CASSQDRARSVEKLFF. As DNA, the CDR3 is TGTGCCAGCAGCCAGGACAGGGCGCGATCGGTGGAAAAACTGTTTTTT.

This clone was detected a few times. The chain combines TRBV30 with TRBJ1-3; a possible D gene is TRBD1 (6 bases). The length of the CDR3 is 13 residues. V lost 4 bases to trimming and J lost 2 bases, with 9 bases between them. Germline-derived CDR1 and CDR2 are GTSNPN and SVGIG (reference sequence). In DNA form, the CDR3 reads TGTGCCTGGACCGGACAGACTGGAAACACCATATATTTT. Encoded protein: CAWTGQTGNTIYF.

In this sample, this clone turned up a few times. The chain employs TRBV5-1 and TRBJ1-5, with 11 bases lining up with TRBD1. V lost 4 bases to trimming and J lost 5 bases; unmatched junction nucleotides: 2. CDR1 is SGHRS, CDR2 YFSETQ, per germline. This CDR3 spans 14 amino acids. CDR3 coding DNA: TGCGCCAGCAGCGTGGGACAGGGGGATCAGCCCCAGCATTTT. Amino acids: CASSVGQGDQPQHF.